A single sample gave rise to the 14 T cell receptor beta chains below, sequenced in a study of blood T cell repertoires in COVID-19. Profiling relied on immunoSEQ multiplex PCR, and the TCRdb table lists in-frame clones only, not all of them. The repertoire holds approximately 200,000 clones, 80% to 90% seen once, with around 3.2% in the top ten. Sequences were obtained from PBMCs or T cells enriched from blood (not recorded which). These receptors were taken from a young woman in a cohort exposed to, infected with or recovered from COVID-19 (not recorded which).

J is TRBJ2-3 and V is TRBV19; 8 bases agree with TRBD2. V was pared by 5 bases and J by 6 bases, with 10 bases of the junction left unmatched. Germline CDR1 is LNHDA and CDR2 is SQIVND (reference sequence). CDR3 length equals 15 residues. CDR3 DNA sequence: TGTGCCAGTAGTTCGAGACGGGGGGGCCTGGATACGCAGTATTTT. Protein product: CASSSRRGGLDTQYF.

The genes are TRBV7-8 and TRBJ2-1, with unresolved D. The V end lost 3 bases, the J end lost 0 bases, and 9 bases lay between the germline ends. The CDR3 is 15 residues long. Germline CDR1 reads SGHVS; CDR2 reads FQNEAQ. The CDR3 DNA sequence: TGTGCCAGCAGCTTTTCGATTAGCTCCTACAATGAGCAGTTCTTC. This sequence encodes CASSFSISSYNEQFF.

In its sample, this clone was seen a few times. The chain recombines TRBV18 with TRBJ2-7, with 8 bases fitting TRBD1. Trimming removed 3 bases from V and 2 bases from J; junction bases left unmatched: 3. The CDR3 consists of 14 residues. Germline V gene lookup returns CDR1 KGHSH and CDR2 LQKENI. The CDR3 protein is CASSPDRATYEQYF. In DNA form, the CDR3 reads TGTGCCAGCTCACCGGACAGGGCTACCTACGAGCAGTACTTC.

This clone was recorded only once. The CDR3 DNA is TGTGCCAGCAATTCCTTTGGGGAGGGAGATCCCTATAATTCACCCCTCCACTTT. Protein: CASNSFGEGDPYNSPLHF. J is TRBJ1-6 and V is TRBV28; D gene uncertain. The CDR3 totals 18 residues. Trimming left V 7 bases short and J 2 bases short, with 21 bases between. Germline CDR1 reads MDHEN; CDR2 reads SYDVKM. The variable domain in full, completed from reference TRBV28 and TRBJ1-6, reads DVKVTQSSRYLVKRTGEKVFLECVQDMDHENMFWYRQDPGLGLRLIYFSYDVKMKEKGDIPEGYSVSREKKERFSLILESASTNQTSMYLCASNSFGEGDPYNSPLHFGNGTRLTVT.

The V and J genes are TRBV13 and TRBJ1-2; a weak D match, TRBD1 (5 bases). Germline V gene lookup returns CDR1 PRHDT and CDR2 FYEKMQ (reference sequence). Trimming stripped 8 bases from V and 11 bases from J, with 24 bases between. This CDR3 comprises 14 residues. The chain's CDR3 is CASGAGKGGFGYTF. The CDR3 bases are TGTGCCAGCGGGGCAGGGAAGGGTGGGTTTGGGTACACCTTC.

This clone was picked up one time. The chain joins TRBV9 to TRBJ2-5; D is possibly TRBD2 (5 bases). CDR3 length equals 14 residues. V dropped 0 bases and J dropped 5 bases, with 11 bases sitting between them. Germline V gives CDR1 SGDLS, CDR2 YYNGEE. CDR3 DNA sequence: TGTGCCAGCAGCGTAGCCCTTGGCGGGGAGACCCAGTACTTC. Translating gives CASSVALGGETQYF.

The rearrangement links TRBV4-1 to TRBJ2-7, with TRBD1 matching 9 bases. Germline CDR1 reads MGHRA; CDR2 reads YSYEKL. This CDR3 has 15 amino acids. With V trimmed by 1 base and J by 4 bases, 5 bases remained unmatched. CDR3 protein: CASSQGGTGSYEQYF. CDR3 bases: TGCGCCAGCAGCCAAGGGGGGACAGGGAGTTACGAGCAGTACTTC.

The CDR3 loop reads CASSLSPGGTNEKLFF. CDR3 nucleotide sequence: TGCGCCAGCAGCTTGTCTCCGGGGGGAACTAATGAAAAACTGTTTTTT. V usage is TRBV5-1 and J usage is TRBJ1-4, with a weak D call TRBD1 (5 bases). Trimming removed 1 base from V and 1 base from J, with 11 bases in between. The CDR3 has 16 residues. The V gene's germline CDR1 is SGHRS and CDR2 YFSETQ.

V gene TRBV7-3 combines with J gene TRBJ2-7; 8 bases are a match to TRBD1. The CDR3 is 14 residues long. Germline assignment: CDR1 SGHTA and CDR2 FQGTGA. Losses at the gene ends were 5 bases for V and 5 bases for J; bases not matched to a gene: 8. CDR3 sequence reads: CASSPSGQGHEQYF. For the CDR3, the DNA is TGTGCCAGCAGCCCCTCCGGACAGGGCCACGAGCAGTACTTC.

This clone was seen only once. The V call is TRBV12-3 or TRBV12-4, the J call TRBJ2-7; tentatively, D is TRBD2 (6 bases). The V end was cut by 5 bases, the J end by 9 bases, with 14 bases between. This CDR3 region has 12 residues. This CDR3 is CASSGTSYGQYF. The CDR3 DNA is TGTGCCAGCAGTGGTACTAGCTATGGGCAGTACTTC.

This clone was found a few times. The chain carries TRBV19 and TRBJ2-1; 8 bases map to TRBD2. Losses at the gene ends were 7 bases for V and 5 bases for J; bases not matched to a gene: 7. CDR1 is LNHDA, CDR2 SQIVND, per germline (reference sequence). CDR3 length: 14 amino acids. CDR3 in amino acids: CASTALAADNEQFF. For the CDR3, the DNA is TGTGCCAGTACAGCACTAGCGGCCGACAATGAGCAGTTCTTC.

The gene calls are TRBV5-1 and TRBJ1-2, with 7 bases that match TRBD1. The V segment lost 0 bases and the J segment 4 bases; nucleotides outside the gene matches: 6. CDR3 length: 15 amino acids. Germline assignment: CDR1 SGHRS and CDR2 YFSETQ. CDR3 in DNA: TGCGCCAGCAGCTTGGGGGGACAGACGATCTATGGCTACACCTTC. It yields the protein CASSLGGQTIYGYTF.

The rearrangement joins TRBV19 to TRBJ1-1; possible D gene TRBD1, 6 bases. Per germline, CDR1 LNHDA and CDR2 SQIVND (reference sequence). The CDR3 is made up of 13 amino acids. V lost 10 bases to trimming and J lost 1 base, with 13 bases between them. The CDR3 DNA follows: TGTGCCATCTCATCAGGGGAGAACACTGAAGCTTTCTTT. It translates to CAISSGENTEAFF.

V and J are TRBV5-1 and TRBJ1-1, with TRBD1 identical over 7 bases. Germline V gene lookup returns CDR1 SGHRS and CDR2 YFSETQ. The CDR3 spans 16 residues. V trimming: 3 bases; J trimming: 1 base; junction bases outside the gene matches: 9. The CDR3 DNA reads TGCGCCAGCAGCTATGGGACAGCTGATGGGAACACTGAAGCTTTCTTT. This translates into CASSYGTADGNTEAFF.